These T cell receptor beta chains were read from a single sample in a study of read filtering for tumor transcriptome and immune sequencing. TCRdb redid the calling of the reads with MiXCR, one entry per CDR3 protein. The table has over 14,000 distinct CDR3 sequences, just over 20% seen once. Material: a population of CD138-negative cells sorted from bone marrow. The origin of the receptors is a donor aged 40 or older with multiple myeloma. Both conserved end residues are part of each CDR3. Each record gives: clone size, V gene, J gene, D gene, CDR3 protein, CDR3 DNA. D genes are given only for firm matches. The listing skips clone size in some rows; elsewhere it reads once, few, many or a size class.

many	TRBV24-1	TRBJ2-6	.	CATSDTISGANVLTF	TGTGCCACCAGTGATACTATCTCTGGGGCCAACGTCCTGACTTTC
few	TRBV7-9	TRBJ1-1	.	CASSLLYGMNTEAFF	TGTGCCAGCAGCCTACTTTACGGGATGAACACTGAAGCTTTCTTT
many	TRBV7-9	TRBJ2-1	TRBD2	CASSRTSGDYNEQFF	TGTGCCAGCAGCCGTACTAGCGGGGATTACAATGAGCAGTTCTTC
many	TRBV4-2	TRBJ1-1	.	CASSQDVTDTEAFF	TGTGCCAGCAGCCAAGATGTGACAGACACTGAAGCTTTCTTT
many	TRBV7-3	TRBJ2-3	.	CASSLNGYTDTQYF	TGTGCCAGCAGCTTAAACGGATACACAGATACGCAGTATTTT
.	TRBV10-3	TRBJ2-3	.	CAIGATLLTDTQYF	TGTGCCATCGGGGCTACACTGTTAACAGATACGCAGTATTTT
many	TRBV29-1	TRBJ2-1	.	CSFAYWGDEQFF	TGCAGCTTTGCCTATTGGGGTGATGAGCAGTTCTTC
few	TRBV6-6	TRBJ2-3	.	CASSYKEPTDTQYF	TGTGCCAGCAGTTACAAGGAGCCCACAGATACGCAGTATTTT
many	TRBV5-1	TRBJ2-1	.	CASGQNNEQFF	TGCGCCAGTGGGCAGAACAATGAGCAGTTCTTC
many	TRBV29-1	TRBJ2-1	.	CSVWGPSQFF	TGCAGCGTATGGGGGCCCTCCCAGTTCTTC
.	TRBV9	TRBJ2-2	.	CASSVRVVTGELFF	TGTGCCAGCAGCGTCAGGGTTGTGACCGGGGAGCTGTTTTTT
many	TRBV11-2	TRBJ2-7	.	CASSLWQGSNEQYF	TGTGCCAGCAGCTTATGGCAGGGGTCCAACGAGCAGTACTTC
.	TRBV24-1	TRBJ1-1	.	CATLSNQPEAFF	TGTGCCACTTTAAGCAATCAACCTGAAGCTTTCTTT
many	TRBV7-6	TRBJ2-7	.	CASSAAGRGYEQYF	TGTGCCAGCAGCGCCGCCGGACGGGGCTACGAGCAGTACTTC
many	TRBV5-6	TRBJ1-1	.	CASSWGAANTEAFF	TGTGCCAGCAGCTGGGGGGCCGCGAACACTGAAGCTTTCTTT
.	TRBV5-1	TRBJ2-3	TRBD2	CASRYSGTSNTQYF	TGCGCCAGCAGATACTCCGGGACTAGCAATACGCAGTATTTT
.	TRBV6-6	TRBJ2-7	.	CASSKGGVQHYVQYF	TGTGCCAGCAGTAAGGGGGGGGTACAACACTACGTGCAGTACTTC
many	TRBV5-1	TRBJ2-1	TRBD2	CASRPGLADEQFF	TGCGCCAGCAGGCCGGGACTAGCAGATGAGCAGTTCTTC
many	TRBV6-6	TRBJ1-2	.	CASSYPGHRTPNYGYTF	TGTGCCAGCAGTTACCCGGGACACCGGACCCCTAACTATGGCTACACCTTC
few	TRBV5-1	TRBJ2-1	TRBD1	CASSSGGDSYNEQFF	TGCGCCAGCAGCTCAGGGGGCGATTCCTACAATGAGCAGTTCTTC
many	TRBV21-1	TRBJ2-7	.	CASSHLLTGTKGYEQYF	TGTGCCAGCAGCCACCTTCTTACCGGGACAAAGGGCTACGAGCAGTACTTC
many	TRBV2	TRBJ2-2	.	CASSEDPRRSSGELFF	TGTGCCAGCAGTGAGGATCCCCGGCGTTCGTCCGGGGAGCTGTTTTTT
few	TRBV3-1	TRBJ1-1	.	CASSQDSLGMNTEAFF	TGTGCCAGCAGCCAAGATTCGCTAGGAATGAACACTGAAGCTTTCTTT
few	TRBV7-2	TRBJ2-7	.	CASSLESFPGSGFYEQYF	TGTGCCAGCAGCTTAGAATCCTTCCCCGGGTCAGGTTTCTACGAGCAGTACTTC
many	TRBV7-9	TRBJ1-1	TRBD1	CASSPGTGKNTEAFF	TGTGCCAGCAGCCCCGGGACAGGGAAAAACACTGAAGCTTTCTTT
.	TRBV5-1	TRBJ1-2	TRBD1	CASTTGGNYGYTF	TGCGCCAGCACGACAGGGGGGAACTATGGCTACACCTTC
.	TRBV11-2	TRBJ1-2	.	CASSRNIYGYTF	TGTGCCAGCAGCCGTAACATCTATGGCTACACCTTC
.	TRBV5-4	TRBJ2-1	.	CASSAGGETYNEQFF	TGTGCCAGCAGCGCCGGGGGCGAAACCTACAATGAGCAGTTCTTC
many	TRBV11-1	TRBJ2-1	TRBD2	CASSPETSFSTPYNEQFF	TGTGCCAGCAGCCCGGAGACTAGCTTCTCAACACCCTACAATGAGCAGTTCTTC
.	TRBV20-1	TRBJ2-3	TRBD2	CSARVRRAGTDTQYF	TGCAGTGCTAGAGTGCGCCGAGCGGGAACAGATACGCAGTATTTT
.	TRBV7-9	TRBJ1-3	.	CASSRTVENTIYF	TGTGCCAGCAGCCGAACGGTTGAAAACACCATATATTTT
many	TRBV12-3/TRBV12-4	TRBJ1-6	TRBD1	CASTNTFPGQGDSPLHF	TGTGCCAGCACCAATACCTTCCCGGGACAGGGCGATTCACCCCTCCACTTT
few	TRBV5-1	TRBJ1-5	.	CASSLEGPGRGQPQHF	TGCGCCAGCAGCTTGGAGGGTCCAGGGAGGGGTCAGCCCCAGCATTTT
.	TRBV7-8	TRBJ2-2	.	CASSSYTGELFF	TGTGCCAGCAGTTCGTACACCGGGGAGCTGTTTTTT
.	TRBV12-3/TRBV12-4	TRBJ1-2	.	CASSLQGSYGYTF	TGTGCCAGCAGCCTTCAGGGTAGCTATGGCTACACCTTC
few	TRBV4-1	TRBJ2-7	TRBD1	CASSQDVYRGSSYEQYF	TGCGCCAGCAGCCAAGATGTTTACAGGGGAAGCTCCTACGAGCAGTACTTC
many	TRBV7-2	TRBJ1-1	.	CASSSWGGEAEAFF	TGTGCCAGCAGCTCCTGGGGAGGGGAGGCTGAAGCTTTCTTT
once	TRBV29-1	TRBJ2-3	TRBD1	CSVSGTDRFSTDTQYF	TGCAGCGTTTCAGGGACAGACCGTTTTAGCACAGATACGCAGTATTTT
many	TRBV6-2/TRBV6-3	TRBJ2-1	.	CASSLDLTTFGLNEQFF	TGTGCCAGCAGTCTGGACCTAACGACGTTCGGCCTGAATGAGCAGTTCTTC
once	TRBV6-1	TRBJ2-3	.	CASRTDPGDDTATQYF	TGTGCCAGCCGGACCGACCCAGGGGACGACACTGCTACGCAGTATTTT